This T cell receptor (beta chain) was retrieved from a study of blood T cell repertoires in COVID-19. V shed 0 bases and J shed 3 bases, with 6 bases lying between them. The CDR3 has 14 residues. CDR1 and CDR2 (germline): MNHEY, SVGEGT. Seattle participants joined during active infection and were tracked over time. Original handling: Amplification of reference gene primers was used by the study to estimate nucleated cell counts. The protocol was immunoSEQ multiplex PCR, while the TCRdb copy is restricted to in-frame clones and leaves out a portion. V, J and clone size are those of that table, while D and trimming were read from the DNA. The sample consists of hundreds of thousands of clones, roughly 89% of them appearing once.

Sequences were obtained from peripheral blood. This TCR was recovered from a woman aged 25-40 years with COVID-19, enrolled during active disease. V is TRBV6-2 or TRBV6-3 and J is TRBJ1-5; D gene unclear. The CDR3 sequence is CASSYSGNNQPQHF. DNA for the CDR3: TGTGCCAGCAGTTACTCCGGGAACAATCAGCCCCAGCATTTT.